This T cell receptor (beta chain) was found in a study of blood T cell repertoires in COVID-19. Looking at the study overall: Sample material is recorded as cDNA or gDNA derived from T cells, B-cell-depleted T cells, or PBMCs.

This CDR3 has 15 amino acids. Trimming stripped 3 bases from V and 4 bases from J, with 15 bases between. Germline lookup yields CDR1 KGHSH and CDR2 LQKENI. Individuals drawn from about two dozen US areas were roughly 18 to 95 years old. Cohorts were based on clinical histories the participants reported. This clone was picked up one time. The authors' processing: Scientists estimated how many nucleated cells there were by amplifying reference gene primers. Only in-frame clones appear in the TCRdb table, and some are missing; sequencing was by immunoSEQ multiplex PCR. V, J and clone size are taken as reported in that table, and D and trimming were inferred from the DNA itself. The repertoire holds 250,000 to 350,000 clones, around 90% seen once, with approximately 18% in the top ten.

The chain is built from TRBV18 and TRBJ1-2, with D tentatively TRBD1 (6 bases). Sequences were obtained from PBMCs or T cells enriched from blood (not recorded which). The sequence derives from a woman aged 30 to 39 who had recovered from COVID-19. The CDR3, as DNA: TGTGCCAGCTCACCCCCTAACAGGGTCGCCTATGGCTACACCTTC. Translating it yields CASSPPNRVAYGYTF. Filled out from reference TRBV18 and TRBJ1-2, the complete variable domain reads NAGVMQNPRHLVRRRGQEARLRCSPMKGHSHVYWYRQLPEEGLKFMVYLQKENIIDESGMPKERFSAEFPKEGPSILRIQQVVRGDSAAYFCASSPPNRVAYGYTFGSGTRLTVV.